This T cell receptor beta chain originates from a study of CD8+CD57+ T cells in acquired aplastic anemia. Investigators profiled TCR beta VDJ and CDR3 from genomic DNA template. TCRdb re-called the reads through MiXCR, storing one row per CDR3 protein. The sample includes some 200,000 distinct CDR3 sequences, over 60% of them seen just once. CDR3 length: 12 residues. Germline V gene lookup returns CDR1 LGHNT and CDR2 FRNRAP. Sequencing was performed on sorted CD4+, CD8+, or CD8+CD57+ T cells (not recorded which) from PBMCs. This receptor was identified in a human donor in good health. The chain uses TRBV12-5 and TRBJ1-1, with TRBD1 matching 7 bases. CDR3 amino acids: CASIQQGTEAFF. CDR3 DNA: TGTGCCAGCATCCAACAGGGGACTGAAGCTTTCTTT.